Each of the 3 T cell receptor beta chains below was sequenced from the same sample in a study of shared clonotypes between healthy human individuals. Libraries were prepared by immunoSEQ multiplex PCR; TCRdb keeps only in-frame clonotypes and omits some of them. This table has about 590,000 clones, 95% to 96% appearing once. Naive CD8 cells comprised CD45RO-negative, CCR7-positively selected cells, excluding terminally differentiated effector memory CD45RA+ cells. The sample comprised naive CD8+ T cells sorted from blood. These receptors were collected from a woman in her 30s in good health.

The V gene is TRBV19, the J gene TRBJ2-1; 7 bases line up with TRBD2. V dropped 5 bases and J dropped 4; count of bases not matched to a gene: 11. This CDR3 comprises 16 residues. The germline V gene has CDR1 LNHDA and CDR2 SQIVND (reference sequence). The CDR3 sequence is CASSVDHSGRYNEQFF. The CDR3 nucleotides read TGTGCCAGTAGTGTCGACCATAGCGGGCGGTACAATGAGCAGTTCTTC.

The rearrangement uses TRBV7-9 and TRBJ1-1, with D uncertain. The germline gives CDR1 SEHNR, CDR2 FQNEAQ (reference sequence). Trimming stripped 5 bases from V and 7 bases from J, with 14 bases between. The CDR3 has 13 residues. The CDR3 DNA sequence: TGTGCCAGCAGCCCACAGTACGGACTTGAAGCTTTCTTT. It yields the protein CASSPQYGLEAFF.

CDR3 sequence (DNA): TGTGCCAGCAGCCCCCCCCACGGGACCCACAATGAGCAGTTCTTC. This sequence encodes CASSPPHGTHNEQFF. V is TRBV5-4 and J is TRBJ2-1, with D perhaps TRBD1 or TRBD2 (5 bases each). The CDR3 has 15 residues. Germline-derived CDR1 and CDR2 are SGHNT and YYREEE (reference sequence). V was trimmed by 4 bases and J by 5 bases, leaving 16 bases between them.